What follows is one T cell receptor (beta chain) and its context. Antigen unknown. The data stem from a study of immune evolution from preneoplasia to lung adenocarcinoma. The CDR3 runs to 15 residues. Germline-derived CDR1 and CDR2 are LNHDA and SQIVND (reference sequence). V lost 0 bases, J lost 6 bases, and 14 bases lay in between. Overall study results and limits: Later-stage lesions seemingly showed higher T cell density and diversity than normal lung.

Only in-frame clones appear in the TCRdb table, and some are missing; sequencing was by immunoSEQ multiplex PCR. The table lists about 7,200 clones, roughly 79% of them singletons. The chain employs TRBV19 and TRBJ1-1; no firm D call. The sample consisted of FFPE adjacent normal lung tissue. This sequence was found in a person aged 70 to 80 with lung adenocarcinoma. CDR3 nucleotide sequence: TGTGCCAGTAGTATAGATGGGTCTTGGATCGCTGAAGCTTTCTTT. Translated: CASSIDGSWIAEAFF.